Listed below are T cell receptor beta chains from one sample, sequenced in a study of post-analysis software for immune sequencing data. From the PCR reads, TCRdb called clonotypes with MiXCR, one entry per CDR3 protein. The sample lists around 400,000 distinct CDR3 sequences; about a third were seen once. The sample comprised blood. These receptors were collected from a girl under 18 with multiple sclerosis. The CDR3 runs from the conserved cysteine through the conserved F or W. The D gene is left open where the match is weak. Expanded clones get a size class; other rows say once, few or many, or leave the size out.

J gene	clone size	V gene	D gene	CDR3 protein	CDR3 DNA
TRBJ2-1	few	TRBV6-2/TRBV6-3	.	CASSYPGPLAYYNEQFF	TGTGCCAGCAGTTACCCGGGGCCCTTGGCTTACTACAATGAGCAGTTCTTC
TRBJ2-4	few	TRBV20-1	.	CSARSGGENIQYF	TGCAGTGCTAGGTCAGGGGGGGAAAACATTCAGTACTTC
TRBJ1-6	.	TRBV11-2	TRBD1	CASSGGQVLTPLHF	TGTGCCAGCAGCGGCGGACAGGTTCTTACACCCCTCCACTTT
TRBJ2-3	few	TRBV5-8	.	CASSFGVATDTQYF	TGTGCCAGCAGCTTTGGCGTAGCCACAGATACGCAGTATTTT
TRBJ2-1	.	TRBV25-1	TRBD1	CASSEAPTGFYNEQFF	TGTGCCAGCAGTGAAGCCCCGACAGGGTTCTACAATGAGCAGTTCTTC
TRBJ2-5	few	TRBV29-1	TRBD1	CSVSYLQGVGQETQYF	TGCAGCGTTTCCTACCTACAGGGGGTCGGCCAAGAGACCCAGTACTTC
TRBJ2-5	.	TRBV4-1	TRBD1	CASSHLGTGETQYF	TGCGCCAGCAGCCACCTCGGGACAGGGGAGACCCAGTACTTC
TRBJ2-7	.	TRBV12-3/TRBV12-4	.	CASSSPGGRKDEQYF	TGTGCCAGCAGTTCCCCCGGGGGGCGCAAGGACGAGCAGTACTTC
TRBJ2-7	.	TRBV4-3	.	CASSQSITGKPDEQYF	TGCGCCAGCAGCCAATCCATAACCGGGAAACCCGACGAGCAGTACTTC
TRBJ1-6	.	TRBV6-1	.	CASSVLRAGHGNSPLHF	TGTGCCAGCAGTGTTCTAAGGGCCGGACATGGGAATTCACCCCTCCACTTT
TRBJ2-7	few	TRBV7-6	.	CASSLDGQVNYEQYF	TGTGCCAGCAGCTTAGATGGCCAGGTCAACTACGAGCAGTACTTC
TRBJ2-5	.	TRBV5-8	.	CASTPGDTKGETQYF	TGTGCCAGCACCCCGGGGGACACAAAGGGGGAGACCCAGTACTTC
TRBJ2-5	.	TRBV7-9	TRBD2	CASSLAQRGSQETQYF	TGTGCCAGCAGCTTAGCGCAGCGGGGGAGTCAAGAGACCCAGTACTTC
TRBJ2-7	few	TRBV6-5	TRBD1	CASSVGQGGEQYF	TGTGCCAGCAGCGTGGGACAGGGAGGCGAGCAGTACTTC
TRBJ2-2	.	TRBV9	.	CASSALANTGELFF	TGTGCCAGCAGCGCCCTGGCGAACACCGGGGAGCTGTTTTTT
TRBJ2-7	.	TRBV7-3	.	CASSFSGGGPYEQYF	TGTGCCAGCAGCTTTTCTGGAGGAGGGCCCTACGAGCAGTACTTC
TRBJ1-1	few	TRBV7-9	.	CASSLDPPNTEAFF	TGTGCCAGCAGCTTAGATCCACCGAACACTGAAGCTTTCTTT
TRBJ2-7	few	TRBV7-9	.	CASSLGGDHEQYF	TGTGCCAGCAGCTTAGGTGGGGACCACGAGCAGTACTTC
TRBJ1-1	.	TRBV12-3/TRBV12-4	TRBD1	CASSSTLPGQSDTEAFF	TGTGCCAGCAGTTCTACCCTACCGGGACAGAGCGACACTGAAGCTTTCTTT
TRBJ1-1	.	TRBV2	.	CASAFRDGGGNTEAFF	TGTGCCAGTGCCTTCCGGGACGGCGGAGGGAACACTGAAGCTTTCTTT
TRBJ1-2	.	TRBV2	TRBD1	CASSEGTGDYGYTF	TGTGCCAGCAGTGAAGGGACAGGAGACTATGGCTACACCTTC
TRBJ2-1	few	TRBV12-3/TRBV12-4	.	CASNFRRNNEQFF	TGTGCCAGCAATTTTAGGAGGAACAATGAGCAGTTCTTC
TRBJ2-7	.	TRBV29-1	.	CSVRSVASYEQYF	TGCAGCGTTCGATCAGTGGCCTCCTACGAGCAGTACTTC
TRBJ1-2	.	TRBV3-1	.	CASRRGTGNYGYTF	TGTGCCAGCAGGAGAGGTACAGGGAACTATGGCTACACCTTC
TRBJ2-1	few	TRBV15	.	CATSPVGGEQFF	TGTGCCACCAGTCCTGTAGGGGGTGAGCAGTTCTTC
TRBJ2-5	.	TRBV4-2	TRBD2	CASSQDSPSGGAMRGETQYF	TGTGCCAGCAGCCAAGATTCCCCTAGCGGGGGGGCCATGAGGGGAGAGACCCAGTACTTC
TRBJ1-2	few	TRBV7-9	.	CASSPIGREANYGYTF	TGTGCCAGCAGCCCAATCGGCAGGGAAGCTAACTATGGCTACACCTTC
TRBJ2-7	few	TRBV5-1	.	CASSLEVNPSYEQYF	TGCGCCAGCAGCTTGGAAGTTAACCCTTCCTACGAGCAGTACTTC
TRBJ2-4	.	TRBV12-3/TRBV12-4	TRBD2	CASSFSGVGHIQYF	TGTGCCAGCAGTTTCAGCGGGGTCGGGCACATTCAGTACTTC
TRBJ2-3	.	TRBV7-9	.	CASSLWFDTQYF	TGTGCCAGCAGCTTGTGGTTCGATACGCAGTATTTT
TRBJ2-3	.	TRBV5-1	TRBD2	CASSKAGKATDTQYF	TGCGCCAGCAGTAAAGCGGGGAAGGCCACAGATACGCAGTATTTT
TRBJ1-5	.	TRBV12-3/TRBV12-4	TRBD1	CASRKGAGEGPQHF	TGTGCCAGCAGGAAGGGGGCCGGGGAGGGGCCCCAGCATTTT
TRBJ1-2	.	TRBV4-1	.	CASSQTTGLGGYTF	TGCGCCAGCAGCCAAACAACAGGGTTGGGAGGCTACACCTTC
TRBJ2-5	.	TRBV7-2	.	CASKGRVAETQYF	TGTGCCAGCAAGGGCAGGGTGGCGGAGACCCAGTACTTC
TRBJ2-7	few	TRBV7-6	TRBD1	CASSPGTGGGYEQYF	TGTGCCAGCAGCCCCGGGACAGGGGGCGGCTACGAGCAGTACTTC
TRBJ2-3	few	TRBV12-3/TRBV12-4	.	CASSLRPERITDTQYF	TGTGCCAGCAGTTTGCGCCCGGAGCGGATCACAGATACGCAGTATTTT
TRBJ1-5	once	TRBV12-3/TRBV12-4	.	CASILFGSNQPQHF	TGTGCCAGCATTCTTTTCGGTAGCAATCAGCCCCAGCATTTT
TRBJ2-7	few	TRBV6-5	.	CASESGGSYEQYF	TGTGCCAGCGAGAGTGGCGGCTCCTACGAGCAGTACTTC
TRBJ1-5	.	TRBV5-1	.	CASSLRTGEPQHF	TGCGCCAGCAGCTTGAGGACGGGGGAGCCCCAGCATTTT
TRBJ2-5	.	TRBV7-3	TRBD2	CASSLQGGVGETQYF	TGTGCCAGCAGCTTACAGGGAGGGGTGGGAGAGACCCAGTACTTC
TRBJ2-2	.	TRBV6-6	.	CASSYGQRFANTGELFF	TGTGCCAGCAGTTATGGACAACGGTTCGCGAACACCGGGGAGCTGTTTTTT
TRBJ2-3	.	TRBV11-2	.	CASSLDVITDTQYF	TGTGCCAGCAGCTTAGATGTCATCACAGATACGCAGTATTTT
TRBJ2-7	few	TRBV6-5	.	CASSQSGVYEQYF	TGTGCCAGCAGTCAATCGGGGGTCTACGAGCAGTACTTC
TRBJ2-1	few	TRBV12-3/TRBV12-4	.	CASSLFTLTKANLSYNEQFF	TGTGCCAGCAGTTTGTTTACCCTAACGAAAGCAAACCTCTCCTACAATGAGCAGTTCTTC
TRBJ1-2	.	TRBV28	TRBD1	CASSWTWGQGRGSYGYTF	TGTGCCAGCAGTTGGACCTGGGGACAGGGGAGGGGCAGCTATGGCTACACCTTC
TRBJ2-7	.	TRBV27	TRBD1	CASSQTGIYEQYF	TGTGCCAGCAGTCAGACAGGGATCTACGAGCAGTACTTC
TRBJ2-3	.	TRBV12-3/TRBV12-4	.	CASSSGLGSHSDTQYF	TGTGCCAGCAGCTCCGGGCTGGGTTCGCACAGCGATACGCAGTATTTT
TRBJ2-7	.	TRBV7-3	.	CASSLRPDSYNEQYF	TGTGCCAGCAGCTTAAGGCCTGATTCCTACAATGAGCAGTACTTC